This T cell receptor (beta chain) was sequenced in a study of cytomegalovirus exposure and HLA in healthy donors. Study information: The approximately 120 validation repertoires used the same platform as the 650 to 850 first-cohort repertoires, a later analysis reported. Study-wide findings and caveats: In vitro assays verified that a few CMV-associated chains recognized CMV antigens specifically. The listing of 150 to 200 TCR beta chains classed them as cytomegalovirus-associated. The tendency of first-cohort TCR clusters to co-occur in the 90 to 150 validation repertoires was the finding of a later analysis.

Germline V gene sequence: CDR1 MNHEY, CDR2 SMNVEV (reference sequence). The CDR3 consists of 13 residues. V lost 2 bases to trimming and J lost 4 bases, with 8 bases between them. Details on this clone: Its antigen is currently unknown.

TCRdb keeps only in-frame clones here, not all; method: immunoSEQ multiplex PCR. The sample shows roughly 120,000 clones, roughly nine tenths of them seen only once. Material: PBMCs. This sequence originates from a man between 18 and 29 years old in good health and CMV-seropositive. The chain recombines TRBV27 with TRBJ2-5, with D possibly TRBD2 on 6 matching bases. As DNA, the CDR3 is TGTGCCAGCAGTTTACGGGACTCAGAGACCCAGTACTTC. Encoded protein: CASSLRDSETQYF.